A single sample gave rise to the 30 T cell receptor beta chains below, sequenced in a study of T cell responses to AZD1222 COVID-19 vaccine. TCRdb's table, derived via immunoSEQ multiplex PCR, lists solely in-frame clones and lacks some. This repertoire shows 150,000 to 200,000 clones, about 89% found once; its top ten account for 2.5% to 3%. The sample in question was peripheral blood, obtained on day 0 of MenACWY control vaccination. The receptors derive from an adult in good health.

This chain links TRBV6-2 or TRBV6-3 with TRBJ2-5, with TRBD1 matching over 8 bases. Germline CDR1 is MNHEY and CDR2 is SVGEGT. The CDR3 runs to 14 residues. V lost 5 bases and J lost 5; bases outside the gene matches: 7. The CDR3 region has the DNA TGTGCCAGCAGTGCAGGGGGCGGAAGGGAGACCCAGTACTTC. It is translated as CASSAGGGRETQYF.

J is TRBJ1-2 and V is TRBV12-5; D is unresolved. The CDR3 is 13 amino acids. V lost 3 bases and J 5 bases, leaving 10 bases between the germline ends. Germline V gene lookup returns CDR1 LGHNT and CDR2 FRNRAP. In DNA form, the CDR3 reads TGTGCTAGTGGTTTTTCAGGAGGGTATGGCTACACCTTC. Translation: CASGFSGGYGYTF. Combining the CDR3 with reference TRBV12-5 and TRBJ1-2 gives the whole variable domain DARVTQTPRHKVTEMGQEVTMRCQPILGHNTVFWYRQTMMQGLELLAYFRNRAPLDDSGMPKDRFSAEMPDATLATLKIQPSEPRDSAVYFCASGFSGGYGYTFGSGTRLTVV.

The V and J genes are TRBV5-1 and TRBJ1-4; D is ambiguous. V lost 1 base and J lost 8, with 15 bases in between. Germline V gives CDR1 SGHRS, CDR2 YFSETQ. The CDR3 length is 15 residues. The CDR3 loop reads CASSLSGSSGEKLFF. Here the CDR3 DNA reads TGCGCCAGCAGCTTGAGCGGGAGTTCCGGGGAAAAACTGTTTTTT. Together with reference TRBV5-1 and TRBJ1-4, the CDR3 gives the full variable domain: KAGVTQTPRYLIKTRGQQVTLSCSPISGHRSVSWYQQTPGQGLQFLFEYFSETQRNKGNFPGRFSGRQFSNSRSEMNVSTLELGDSALYLCASSLSGSSGEKLFFGSGTQLSVL.

The V gene is TRBV5-5, the J gene TRBJ1-1; D is undetermined. Per germline, CDR1 SGHKS and CDR2 YYEKEE (reference sequence). V shed 0 bases and J shed 1 base, with 7 bases lying between them. The CDR3 spans 14 residues. This CDR3 reads CASSLVHANTEAFF. CDR3 DNA: TGTGCCAGCAGCTTGGTTCACGCGAACACTGAAGCTTTCTTT. Looking up the rest from reference TRBV5-5 and TRBJ1-1 gives the full variable domain: DAGVTQSPTHLIKTRGQQVTLRCSPISGHKSVSWYQQVLGQGPQFIFQYYEKEERGRGNFPDRFSARQFPNYSSELNVNALLLGDSALYLCASSLVHANTEAFFGQGTRLTVV.

This clone appeared once. The V and J genes are TRBV28 and TRBJ1-5; D is unclear. Trimming took 5 bases from V and 14 from J, leaving 16 bases between them. Germline lookup yields CDR1 MDHEN and CDR2 SYDVKM. This CDR3 spans 12 amino acids. CDR3 residues: CASSDYSFVEHF. DNA of the CDR3: TGTGCCAGCAGTGACTACAGTTTCGTGGAGCATTTT.

Remarks on this clone: Other DNA variants within this sample encode the same CDR3. The genes are TRBV28 and TRBJ2-7, with D possibly being TRBD2 (5 bases). V shed 2 bases and J shed 4 bases, with 6 bases lying between them. Germline values: CDR1 MDHEN, CDR2 SYDVKM. The CDR3 loop spans 12 amino acids. The CDR3 sequence is CASSLGGYEQYF. The CDR3 DNA sequence: TGTGCCAGCAGTTTAGGAGGATACGAGCAGTACTTC.

This sequence joins TRBV5-1 and TRBJ2-3, with 7 bases lining up with TRBD1. The CDR3 covers 16 residues. Germline assignment: CDR1 SGHRS and CDR2 YFSETQ. Losses at the gene ends were 2 bases for V and 1 base for J; bases not matched to a gene: 7. The DNA for the CDR3 is TGCGCCAGCAGCTTTGCCCCCGGGACAGGCACAGATACGCAGTATTTT. It specifies CASSFAPGTGTDTQYF.

The chain employs TRBV12-3 or TRBV12-4 and TRBJ2-3; D unresolved. The V end was cut by 7 bases, the J end by 6 bases, with 8 bases between. CDR3 length equals 11 residues. The CDR3: CASTLRDTQYF. CDR3 nucleotides: TGTGCCAGCACTCTGAGGGATACGCAGTATTTT.

This chain joins TRBV6-5 and TRBJ2-7; the match to TRBD1 covers 7 bases. Germline CDR1 and CDR2: MNHEY and SVGAGI. The CDR3 sequence is 15 residues long. V gave up 5 bases and J gave up 3 bases; unmatched junction bases: 10. Here the CDR3 reads CASSPLGQVVYEQYF. In DNA, the CDR3 is TGTGCCAGCAGTCCTCTCGGACAGGTCGTCTACGAGCAGTACTTC.

This chain uses TRBV28 with TRBJ1-1, with 7 positions matching TRBD1. The CDR3 has 13 residues. V trimming: 6 bases; J trimming: 1 base; junction bases outside the gene matches: 2. CDR1 and CDR2 from the germline V gene are MDHEN and SYDVKM. CDR3 coding DNA: TGTGCCAGCAGGGACAGGAAGAACACTGAAGCTTTCTTT. It is translated as CASRDRKNTEAFF.

J is TRBJ1-1 and V is TRBV27; possible D gene TRBD1, 6 bases. Germline V gene data show CDR1 as MNHEY and CDR2 as SMNVEV (reference sequence). This CDR3 has 13 residues. Trimming stripped 4 bases from V and 1 base from J, with 7 bases between. CDR3 residues: CASSWTANTEAFF. As DNA, the CDR3 is TGTGCCAGCAGTTGGACAGCGAACACTGAAGCTTTCTTT.

The table lists this clone with a few counts. The chain uses TRBV6-2 or TRBV6-3 and TRBJ2-2, with TRBD2 matching over 8 bases. Per germline, CDR1 MNHEY and CDR2 SVGEGT. The CDR3 spans 16 residues. The V segment lost 6 bases and the J segment 5 bases; nucleotides outside the gene matches: 11. The CDR3 DNA sequence: TGTGCCAGCAGCCCTCGGGAGCGGGGGAAAACCGGGGAGCTGTTTTTT. It encodes CASSPRERGKTGELFF.

This clone was recorded a few times. The chain links TRBV6-2 or TRBV6-3 to TRBJ2-7, with D possibly TRBD1 on 6 matching bases. The CDR3 contains 14 residues. Per germline, CDR1 MNHEY and CDR2 SVGEGT. V gave up 4 bases and J gave up 3 bases, with 13 bases separating them. CDR3 sequence: CASSSQGYGYEQYF. Here the CDR3 DNA reads TGTGCCAGCAGTTCTCAGGGGTACGGCTACGAGCAGTACTTC.

The genes are TRBV6-6 and TRBJ2-2; 9 bases line up with TRBD1. The trim removed 4 bases at V and 3 bases at J, leaving 6 bases unmatched. This CDR3 comprises 16 residues. Germline V CDR1 and CDR2: MNHNY, SVGAGI (reference sequence). The CDR3 protein is CASSFPGQGHTGELFF. The CDR3 DNA is TGTGCCAGCAGTTTTCCGGGACAGGGACACACCGGGGAGCTGTTTTTT.

V usage is TRBV2 and J usage is TRBJ2-7, with TRBD1 matching 8 bases. CDR1 and CDR2 (germline): SNHLY, FYNNEI. CDR3 length: 14 residues. Trimming removed 5 bases from V and 5 bases from J; junction bases left unmatched: 8. CDR3 DNA: TGTGCCAGCAGTCCTGACAGGGGAGGCGACGAGCAGTACTTC. It encodes CASSPDRGGDEQYF.

The rearrangement links TRBV6-5 to TRBJ2-7, with D unclear. With 8 bases removed from V and 0 bases from J, the gap between germline ends came to 8 bases. This CDR3 spans 12 amino acids. Germline CDR1 and CDR2: MNHEY and SVGAGI. Here the CDR3 reads CASAADSYEQYF. The CDR3 region has the DNA TGTGCCAGCGCGGCTGACTCCTACGAGCAGTACTTC.

The chain recombines TRBV14 with TRBJ2-7; D unresolved. Trimming left V 4 bases short and J 6 bases short, with 13 bases between. Germline V lookup: CDR1 SGHDN, CDR2 FVKESK. This CDR3 region has 13 residues. CDR3: CASSLTKVGEQYF. The CDR3 coding sequence is TGTGCCAGCAGCCTAACAAAGGTGGGCGAGCAGTACTTC.

The chain carries TRBV14 and TRBJ2-3, with a possible D match to TRBD1 (5 bases). The V and J ends lost 2 bases and 6 bases respectively, with 15 bases between them. The CDR3 spans 15 residues. The germline V gene encodes CDR1 SGHDN and CDR2 FVKESK. CDR3 coding DNA: TGTGCCAGCAGCCAAACAATAGGGGCTAAGGATACGCAGTATTTT. This encodes CASSQTIGAKDTQYF.

The V and J genes are TRBV9 and TRBJ2-3; no definite D call. The CDR3 covers 12 residues. The germline V gene encodes CDR1 SGDLS and CDR2 YYNGEE. Trimming took 4 bases from V and 1 from J, leaving 4 bases between them. The CDR3 protein is CASSPRTDTQYF. The CDR3 DNA follows: TGTGCCAGCAGCCCCCGCACAGATACGCAGTATTTT.

This rearrangement joins TRBV29-1 to TRBJ2-7, with TRBD2 matching 14 bases. J gave up 0 bases and V 6 bases, and 7 bases lay outside the gene matches. The CDR3 is 16 amino acids. Germline CDR1 SQVTM, CDR2 ANQGSEA. DNA of the CDR3: TGCAGCGTGGCGGGACTAGCGGGGGTAAGCTCCTACGAGCAGTACTTC. This translates into CSVAGLAGVSSYEQYF.

This clone turned up a few times. The chain joins TRBV7-3 to TRBJ2-5; D unclear. V was trimmed by 4 bases and J by 2 bases, leaving 11 bases between them. The V gene's germline CDR1 is SGHTA and CDR2 FQGTGA. The CDR3 has 14 residues. The CDR3 DNA reads as TGTGCCAGCAGCTCAACCGGGCCTCAAGAGACCCAGTACTTC. Translation: CASSSTGPQETQYF. Full variable domain (rest looked up from reference TRBV7-3 and TRBJ2-5): GAGVSQTPSNKVTEKGKYVELRCDPISGHTALYWYRQSLGQGPEFLIYFQGTGAADDSGLPNDRFFAVRPEGSVSTLKIQRTERGDSAVYLCASSSTGPQETQYFGPGTRLLVL.

In its sample, this clone was seen once. The CDR3 DNA reads TGTGCCAGCAGCCTGCGACTAGCGGAGATCTACGAGCAGTACTTC. Its protein product is CASSLRLAEIYEQYF. The genes are TRBV2 and TRBJ2-7, with 9 bases fitting TRBD2. Germline CDR1 is SNHLY and CDR2 is FYNNEI. This CDR3 comprises 15 residues. With 6 bases clipped from V and 3 bases from J, the junction kept 9 bases outside the gene matches.

This chain joins TRBV28 and TRBJ2-7, with 7 bases matching TRBD1. The CDR3 consists of 16 residues. The trim removed 5 bases at V and 2 bases at J, leaving 12 bases unmatched. CDR1 and CDR2 (germline): MDHEN, SYDVKM. CDR3 residues: CASSPPPDRVTYEQYF. CDR3 DNA: TGTGCCAGCAGTCCTCCTCCAGACAGGGTTACCTACGAGCAGTACTTC. The variable domain in full, with the rest retrieved from reference TRBV28 and TRBJ2-7, is DVKVTQSSRYLVKRTGEKVFLECVQDMDHENMFWYRQDPGLGLRLIYFSYDVKMKEKGDIPEGYSVSREKKERFSLILESASTNQTSMYLCASSPPPDRVTYEQYFGPGTRLTVT.

This chain links TRBV5-1 with TRBJ2-7; 7 nucleotides align to TRBD1. The CDR3 is made up of 15 amino acids. Germline trimming cut 3 bases from V and 0 bases from J; bases unmatched to any gene: 6. Germline V gene lookup returns CDR1 SGHRS and CDR2 YFSETQ. The CDR3 is CASSSGQVHSYEQYF. CDR3 DNA sequence: TGCGCCAGCAGCTCCGGACAGGTACACTCCTACGAGCAGTACTTC.

The rearrangement links TRBV11-1 to TRBJ2-1; D call uncertain. The V gene lost 5 bases and the J gene lost 9 bases, with 14 bases spanning the gap. Germline CDR1 is SGHAT and CDR2 is FQDESV (reference sequence). This CDR3 is 13 amino acids long. The CDR3 DNA reads as TGTGCCAGCAGCCCCCTTAGTGCCGGTGAGCAGTTCTTC. Translation: CASSPLSAGEQFF.

The rearrangement uses TRBV6-5 and TRBJ2-1; D not resolved. The CDR3 is 11 residues long. Germline CDR1 reads MNHEY; CDR2 reads SVGAGI. V shed 6 bases and J shed 7 bases, with 7 bases lying between them. The CDR3 DNA is TGTGCCAGCAGAGTACTAAATGAGCAGTTCTTC. It specifies CASRVLNEQFF.

This chain uses TRBV6-5 with TRBJ1-1; TRBD1 is a possible D gene (5 bases). CDR1 is MNHEY and CDR2 is SVGAGI in the germline V gene. The CDR3 sequence is 14 residues long. Trimming stripped 8 bases from V and 1 base from J, with 14 bases between. The CDR3 here is CASAGAGGNTEAFF. DNA for the CDR3: TGTGCCAGCGCTGGGGCAGGCGGGAACACTGAAGCTTTCTTT.

CDR3 sequence (DNA): TGTGCCAGCAAGGCAGATCAGACGAACACCGGGGAGCTGTTTTTT. The encoded protein is CASKADQTNTGELFF. This rearrangement joins TRBV2 to TRBJ2-2; D call uncertain. Between the trimmed V and J ends, which lost 7 bases and 0 bases, there was a span of 12 bases. Germline V gives CDR1 SNHLY, CDR2 FYNNEI. The CDR3 is 15 amino acids. Full variable domain (missing parts from reference TRBV2 and TRBJ2-2): EPEVTQTPSHQVTQMGQEVILRCVPISNHLYFYWYRQILGQKVEFLVSFYNNEISEKSEIFDDQFSVERPDGSNFTLKIRSTKLEDSAMYFCASKADQTNTGELFFGEGSRLTVL.

This clone showed up just a few times. The rearrangement uses TRBV10-3 and TRBJ2-1; 8 bases agree with TRBD2. In germline, CDR1 is ENHRY, CDR2 SYGVKD. The junction had 6 bases not matched to a gene; V was cut back by 5 bases and J by 6 bases. CDR3 size: 14 residues. CDR3 loop: CAISPTGGGNEQFF. CDR3 DNA sequence: TGTGCCATCAGTCCCACGGGGGGGGGCAATGAGCAGTTCTTC.

The V and J genes are TRBV21-1 and TRBJ2-3; TRBD1, the D gene given by the table, was not confirmed from the DNA. TRBV21-1 corresponds to a pseudogene. The CDR3 is made up of 20 amino acids. The CDR3 DNA follows: TGTGCCAGCAGCGCCCCCGGGACAGGGTGCAGGAAAACTAGCACAGATACGCAGTATTTT. The encoded protein is CASSAPGTGCRKTSTDTQYF.